This T cell receptor (beta chain) was sequenced in a study of T cell responses to AZD1222 COVID-19 vaccine. Study-wide results and limits: Possibly, clonal diversity was underestimated; donors were largely white British and included more females. Scientists sampled the repertoires only once the peak T cell response had passed. A rise in Spike-specific TCR breadth and depth followed two AZD1222 doses.

Deletions cut 3 bases from V and 6 bases from J, with 14 bases between. The germline V gene has CDR1 MNHNY and CDR2 SVGAGI (reference sequence). The CDR3 sequence is 14 residues long. On this clone itself: As yet, its antigen is unknown.

Investigators merged groups given second doses at roughly 4 or roughly 12 weeks. Clones were read by immunoSEQ multiplex PCR, and TCRdb kept only the in-frame ones, dropping some. Of approximately 170,000 clones in the sample, about 91% were seen once. This sample comprised peripheral blood, obtained 28 days after the second AZD1222 dose. This sequence originates from an adult who received the AZD1222 COVID-19 vaccine. The genes are TRBV6-6 and TRBJ1-1; D unclear. The CDR3 loop is CASSYGVRASEAFF. CDR3 DNA sequence: TGTGCCAGCAGTTATGGGGTTCGGGCCTCTGAAGCTTTCTTT.